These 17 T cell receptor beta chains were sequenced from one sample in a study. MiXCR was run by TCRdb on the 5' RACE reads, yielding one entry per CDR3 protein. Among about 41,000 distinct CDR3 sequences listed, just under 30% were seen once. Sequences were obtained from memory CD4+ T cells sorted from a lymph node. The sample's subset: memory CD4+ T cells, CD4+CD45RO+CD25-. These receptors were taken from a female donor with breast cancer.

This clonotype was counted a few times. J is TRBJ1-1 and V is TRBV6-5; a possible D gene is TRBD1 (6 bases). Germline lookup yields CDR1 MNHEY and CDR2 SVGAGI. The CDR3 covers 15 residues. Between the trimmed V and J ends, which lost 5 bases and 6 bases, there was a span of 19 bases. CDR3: CASSIKPRGLAEAFF. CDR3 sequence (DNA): TGTGCCAGCAGTATAAAACCCAGGGGTCTGGCTGAAGCTTTCTTT.

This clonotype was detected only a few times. CDR3 in amino acids: CASKGAEYEQYF. As DNA, the CDR3 is TGTGCCAGCAAGGGGGCGGAATACGAGCAGTACTTC. V and J are TRBV27 and TRBJ2-7; TRBD1 matches 7 bases. V lost 7 bases, J lost 4 bases, and 4 bases stayed unmatched. This CDR3 is built from 12 residues. Germline V gene lookup returns CDR1 MNHEY and CDR2 SMNVEV (reference sequence).

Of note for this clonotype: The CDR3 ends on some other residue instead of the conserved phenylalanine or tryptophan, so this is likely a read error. CDR3 protein: CASSPSRGGTEAFS. The CDR3 DNA reads as TGTGCCAGCAGTCCCTCAAGGGGTGGCACTGAAGCTTTCTCT. The chain combines TRBV28 with TRBJ1-1; perhaps TRBD1 as D (5 bases). Per germline, CDR1 MDHEN and CDR2 SYDVKM. The CDR3 spans 14 residues. Trimming cost V 5 bases and J 4 bases, with 14 bases left between them.

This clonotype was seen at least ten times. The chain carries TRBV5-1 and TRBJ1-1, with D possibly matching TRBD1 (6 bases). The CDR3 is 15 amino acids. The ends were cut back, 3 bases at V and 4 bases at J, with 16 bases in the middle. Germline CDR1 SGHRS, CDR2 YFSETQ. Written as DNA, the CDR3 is TGCGCCAGCAGCTGGGACACCGCGGGCGGCACTGAAGCTTTCTTT. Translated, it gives CASSWDTAGGTEAFF.

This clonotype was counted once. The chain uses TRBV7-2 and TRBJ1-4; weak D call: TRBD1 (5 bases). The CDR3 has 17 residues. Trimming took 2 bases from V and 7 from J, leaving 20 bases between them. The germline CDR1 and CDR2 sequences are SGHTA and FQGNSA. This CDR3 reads CASSLFPQGTTAEKLFF. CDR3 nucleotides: TGTGCCAGCAGCTTATTTCCCCAGGGAACAACGGCTGAAAAACTGTTTTTT.

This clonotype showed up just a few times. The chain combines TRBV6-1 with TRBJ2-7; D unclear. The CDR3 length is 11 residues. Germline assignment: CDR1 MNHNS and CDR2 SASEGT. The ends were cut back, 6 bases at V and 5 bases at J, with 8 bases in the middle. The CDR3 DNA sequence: TGTGCCAGCAGGAAAACCCACGAGCAGTACTTC. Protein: CASRKTHEQYF.

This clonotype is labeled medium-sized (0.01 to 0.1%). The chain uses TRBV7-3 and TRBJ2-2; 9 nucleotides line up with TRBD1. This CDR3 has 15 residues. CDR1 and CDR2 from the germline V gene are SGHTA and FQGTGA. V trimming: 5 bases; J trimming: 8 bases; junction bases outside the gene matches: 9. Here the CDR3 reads CASSPSGDRAGELFF. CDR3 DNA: TGTGCCAGCAGCCCTAGTGGGGACAGGGCAGGGGAGCTGTTTTTT.

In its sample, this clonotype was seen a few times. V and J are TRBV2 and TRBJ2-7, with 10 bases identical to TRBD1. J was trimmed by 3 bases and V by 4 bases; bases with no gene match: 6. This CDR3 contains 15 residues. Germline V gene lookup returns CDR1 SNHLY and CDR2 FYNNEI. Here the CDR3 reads CASSGGTGDIYEQYF. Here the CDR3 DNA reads TGTGCCAGCAGTGGGGGGACAGGGGATATCTACGAGCAGTACTTC.

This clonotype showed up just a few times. The CDR3 bases are TGCAGTGCCCAGGACAGACGCACAGATACGCAGTATTTT. As protein: CSAQDRRTDTQYF. The chain recombines TRBV20-1 with TRBJ2-3, with a weak D call TRBD1 (6 bases). The CDR3 length is 13 residues. Germline V gene sequence: CDR1 DFQATT, CDR2 SNEGSKA (reference sequence). Between the trimmed V and J ends, which lost 6 bases and 1 base, there was a span of 11 bases.

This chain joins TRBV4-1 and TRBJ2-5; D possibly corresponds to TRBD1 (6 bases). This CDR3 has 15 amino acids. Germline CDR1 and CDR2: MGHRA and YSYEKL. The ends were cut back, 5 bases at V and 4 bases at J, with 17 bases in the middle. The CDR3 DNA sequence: TGCGCCAGCAGCGCACAGGGATATCAGGGAGAGACCCAGTACTTC. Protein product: CASSAQGYQGETQYF.

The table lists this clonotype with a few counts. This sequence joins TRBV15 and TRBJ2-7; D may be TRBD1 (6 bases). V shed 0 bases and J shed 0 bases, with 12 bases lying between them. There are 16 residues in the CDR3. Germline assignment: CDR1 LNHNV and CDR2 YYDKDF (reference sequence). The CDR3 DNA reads TGTGCCACCAGCAGAGATCCCGGACAGCTCTCCTACGAGCAGTACTTC. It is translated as CATSRDPGQLSYEQYF.

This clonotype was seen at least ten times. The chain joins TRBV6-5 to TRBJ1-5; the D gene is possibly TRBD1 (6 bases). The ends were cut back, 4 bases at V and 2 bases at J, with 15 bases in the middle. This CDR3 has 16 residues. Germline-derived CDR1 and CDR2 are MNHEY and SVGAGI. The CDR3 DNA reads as TGTGCCAGCAGTTCGGCCAGGGGCTCCGGCAATCAGCCCCAGCATTTT. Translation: CASSSARGSGNQPQHF.

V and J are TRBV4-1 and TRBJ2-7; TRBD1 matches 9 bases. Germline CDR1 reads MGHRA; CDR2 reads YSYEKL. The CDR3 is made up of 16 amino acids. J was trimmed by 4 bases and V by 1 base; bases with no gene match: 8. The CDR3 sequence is CASSQGARTGEYEQYF. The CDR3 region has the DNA TGCGCCAGCAGCCAAGGGGCACGGACAGGGGAATACGAGCAGTACTTC.

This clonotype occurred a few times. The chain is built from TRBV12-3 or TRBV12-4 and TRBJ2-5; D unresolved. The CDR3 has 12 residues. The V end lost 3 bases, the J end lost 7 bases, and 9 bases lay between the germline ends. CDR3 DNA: TGTGCCAGCAGTTTTCGGGCAACGACCCAGTACTTC. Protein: CASSFRATTQYF.

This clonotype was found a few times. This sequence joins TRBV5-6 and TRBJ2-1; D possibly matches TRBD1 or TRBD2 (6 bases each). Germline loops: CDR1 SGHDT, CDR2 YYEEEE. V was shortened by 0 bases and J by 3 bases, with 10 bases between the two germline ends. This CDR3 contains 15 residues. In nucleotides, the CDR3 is TGTGCCAGCAGCTTGGGGGGGGACAACTACAATGAGCAGTTCTTC. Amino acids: CASSLGGDNYNEQFF.

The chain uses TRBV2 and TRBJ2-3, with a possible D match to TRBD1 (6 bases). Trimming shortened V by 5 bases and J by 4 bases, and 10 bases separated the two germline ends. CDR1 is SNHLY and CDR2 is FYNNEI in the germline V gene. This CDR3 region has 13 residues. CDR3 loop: CASSKQGADTQYF. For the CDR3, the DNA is TGTGCCAGCAGTAAACAGGGTGCAGATACGCAGTATTTT. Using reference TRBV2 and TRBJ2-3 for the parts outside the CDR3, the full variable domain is EPEVTQTPSHQVTQMGQEVILRCVPISNHLYFYWYRQILGQKVEFLVSFYNNEISEKSEIFDDQFSVERPDGSNFTLKIRSTKLEDSAMYFCASSKQGADTQYFGPGTRLTVL.

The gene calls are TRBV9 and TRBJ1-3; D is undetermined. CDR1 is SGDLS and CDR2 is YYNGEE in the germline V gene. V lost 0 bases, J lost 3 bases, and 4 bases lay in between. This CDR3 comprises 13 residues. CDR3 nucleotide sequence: TGTGCCAGCAGCGTAGACGTTGGAAACACCATATATTTT. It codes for CASSVDVGNTIYF.